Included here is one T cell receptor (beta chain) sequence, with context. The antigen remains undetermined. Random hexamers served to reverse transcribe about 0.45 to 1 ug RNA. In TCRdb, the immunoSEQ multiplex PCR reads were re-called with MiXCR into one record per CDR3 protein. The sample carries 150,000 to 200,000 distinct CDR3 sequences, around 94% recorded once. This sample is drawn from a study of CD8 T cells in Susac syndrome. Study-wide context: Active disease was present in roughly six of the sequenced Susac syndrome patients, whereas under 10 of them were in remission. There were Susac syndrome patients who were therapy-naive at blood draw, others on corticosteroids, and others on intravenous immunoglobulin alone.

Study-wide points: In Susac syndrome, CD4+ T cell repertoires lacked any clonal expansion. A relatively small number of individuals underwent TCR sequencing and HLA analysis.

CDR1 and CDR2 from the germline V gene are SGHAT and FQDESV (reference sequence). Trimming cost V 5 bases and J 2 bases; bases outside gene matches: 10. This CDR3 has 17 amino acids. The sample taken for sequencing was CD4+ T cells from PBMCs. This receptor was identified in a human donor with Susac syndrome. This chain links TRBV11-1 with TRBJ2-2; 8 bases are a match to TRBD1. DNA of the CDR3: TGTGCCAGCAGCCTACACTGGGACAGGAGTAACACCGGGGAGCTGTTTTTT. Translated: CASSLHWDRSNTGELFF.